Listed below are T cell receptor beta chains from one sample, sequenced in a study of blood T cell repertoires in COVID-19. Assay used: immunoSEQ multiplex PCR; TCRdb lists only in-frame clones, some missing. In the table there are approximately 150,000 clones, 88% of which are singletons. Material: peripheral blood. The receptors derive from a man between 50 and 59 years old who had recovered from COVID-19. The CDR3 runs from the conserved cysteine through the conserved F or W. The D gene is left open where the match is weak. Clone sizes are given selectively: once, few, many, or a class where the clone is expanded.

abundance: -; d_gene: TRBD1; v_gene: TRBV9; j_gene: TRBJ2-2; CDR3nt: TGTGCCAGCAGCGTAGCCCCGGGACAGGGAGGCACCGGGGAGCTGTTTTTT; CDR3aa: CASSVAPGQGGTGELFF
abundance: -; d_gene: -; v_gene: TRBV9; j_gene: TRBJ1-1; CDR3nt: TGTGCCAGCAGCCGGGACTCACTGAACACTGAAGCTTTCTTT; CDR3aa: CASSRDSLNTEAFF
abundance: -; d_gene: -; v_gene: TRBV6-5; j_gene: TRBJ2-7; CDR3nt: TGTGCCAGCAGTTACTCGGGGCGGGGATTCTCCTACGAGCAGTACTTC; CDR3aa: CASSYSGRGFSYEQYF
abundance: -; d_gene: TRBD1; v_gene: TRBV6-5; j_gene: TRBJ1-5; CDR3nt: TGTGCCAGCAGGGAGGGACAGGGCAATCAGCCCCAGCATTTT; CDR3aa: CASREGQGNQPQHF
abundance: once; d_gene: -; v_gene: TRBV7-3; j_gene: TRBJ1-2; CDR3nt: TGTGCCAGCAGCTCCAAGGACAGATTCTATGGCTACACCTTC; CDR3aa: CASSSKDRFYGYTF
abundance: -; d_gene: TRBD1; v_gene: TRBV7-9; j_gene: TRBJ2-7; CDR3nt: TGTGCCAGCAGCCAGGGACAGGGGGCCCTCCGCGAGCAGTACTTC; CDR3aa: CASSQGQGALREQYF
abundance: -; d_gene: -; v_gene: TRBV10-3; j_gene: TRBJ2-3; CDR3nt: TGTGCCATCAGTGAGTCTCCCACAGGGCTAGATACGCAGTATTTT; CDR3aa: CAISESPTGLDTQYF
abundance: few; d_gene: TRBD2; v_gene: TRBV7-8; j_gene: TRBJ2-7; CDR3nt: TGTGCCAGCAGCTTAGGGGTTAGGCGGGAGACCGACGAGCAGTACTTC; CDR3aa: CASSLGVRRETDEQYF
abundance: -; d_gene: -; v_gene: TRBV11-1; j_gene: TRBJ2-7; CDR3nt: TGTGCCAGCAGCTTAGAAAGGGGTACGAGCAACGAGCAGTACTTC; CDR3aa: CASSLERGTSNEQYF
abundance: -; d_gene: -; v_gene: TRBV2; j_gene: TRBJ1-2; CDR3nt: TGTGCCAGCAGTGAACCGGTCCCCCTAACGTCCTATGGCTACACCTTC; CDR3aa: CASSEPVPLTSYGYTF
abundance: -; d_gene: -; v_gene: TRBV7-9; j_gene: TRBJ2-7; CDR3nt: TGTGCCAGCACATCATACAGGAACGAGCAGTACTTC; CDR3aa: CASTSYRNEQYF
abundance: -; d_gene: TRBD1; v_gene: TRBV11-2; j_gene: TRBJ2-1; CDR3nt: TGTGCCAGCAGCCTCCGGGACAGGACGGTTATGGAGCAGTTCTTC; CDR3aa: CASSLRDRTVMEQFF
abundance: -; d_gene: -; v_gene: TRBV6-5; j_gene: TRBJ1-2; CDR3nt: TGTGCCAGCAGCGGGGCGGGGGTGGTTGGCTACACCTTC; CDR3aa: CASSGAGVVGYTF
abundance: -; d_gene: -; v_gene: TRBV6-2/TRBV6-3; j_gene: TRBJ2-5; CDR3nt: TGTGCCAGCAGTTACTCCGACAGGATCAATTTGATCCAAGAGACCCAGTACTTC; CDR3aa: CASSYSDRINLIQETQYF
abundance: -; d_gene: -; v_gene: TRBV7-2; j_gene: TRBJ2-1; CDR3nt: TGTGCCAGCAGCTTAGGAAGGAGTTCCTCCTACAATGAGCAGTTCTTC; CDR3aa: CASSLGRSSSYNEQFF
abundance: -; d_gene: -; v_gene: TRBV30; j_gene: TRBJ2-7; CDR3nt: TGTGCCTGGAGTGGAGGACGAGGGCGGTACGAGCAGTACTTC; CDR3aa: CAWSGGRGRYEQYF
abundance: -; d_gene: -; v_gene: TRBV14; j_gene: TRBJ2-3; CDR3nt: TGTGCCAGCAGCCAAAGCGAAGCTCTCACAGATACGCAGTATTTT; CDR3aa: CASSQSEALTDTQYF